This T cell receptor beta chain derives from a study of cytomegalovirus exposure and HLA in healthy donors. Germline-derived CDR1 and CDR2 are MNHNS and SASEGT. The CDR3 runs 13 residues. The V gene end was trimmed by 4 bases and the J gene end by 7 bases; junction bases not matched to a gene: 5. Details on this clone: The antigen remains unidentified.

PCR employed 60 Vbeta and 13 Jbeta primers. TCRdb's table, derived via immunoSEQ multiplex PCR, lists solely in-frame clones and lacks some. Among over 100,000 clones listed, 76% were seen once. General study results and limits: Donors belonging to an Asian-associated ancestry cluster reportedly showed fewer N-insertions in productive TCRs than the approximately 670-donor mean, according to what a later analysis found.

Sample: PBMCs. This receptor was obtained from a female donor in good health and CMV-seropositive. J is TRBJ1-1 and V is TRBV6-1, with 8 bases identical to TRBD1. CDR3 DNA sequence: TGTGCCAGCAGTGGGTCAGGGGGCTTTGAAGCTTTCTTT. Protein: CASSGSGGFEAFF.